These 30 T cell receptor beta chains came from one sample sequenced in a study of human T cells and chemical hapten exposure. TCRdb re-called the RACE reads with MiXCR, one entry per CDR3 protein. The sample lists some 100,000 distinct CDR3 sequences, 9.2% occurring once. Described time point: patch test 2, 6 weeks after DPC sensitization. Treatment: therapeutic diphenylcyclopropenone sensitization with weekly scalp DPC. This specimen consisted of whole blood, obtained in connection with sensitization to the hapten diphenylcyclopropenone (DPC). Source of these receptors: a woman aged 40 to 50 with alopecia areata. Some clones in this sample may be carry-over from other donors' samples.

This clonotype was picked up a small number of times. This rearrangement joins TRBV5-1 to TRBJ2-2; 10 bases map to TRBD2. Germline V gene data show CDR1 as SGHRS and CDR2 as YFSETQ. The CDR3 sequence is 17 residues long. Trimming took 4 bases from V and 4 from J; bases not matched to a gene: 10. In DNA, the CDR3 is TGCGCCAGCAGCCCGCGACAGGGACTAGCGAGCACCGGGGAGCTGTTTTTT. Translating it yields CASSPRQGLASTGELFF.

This clonotype was seen a handful of times. V gene TRBV27 combines with J gene TRBJ2-2, with a tentative D call TRBD1 (6 bases). CDR1 MNHEY and CDR2 SMNVEV come from the germline V gene (reference sequence). V was trimmed by 7 bases and J by 6 bases, leaving 6 bases between them. CDR3 length: 11 amino acids. The CDR3 loop reads CASKGAGELFF. The CDR3 DNA sequence: TGTGCCAGCAAGGGGGCCGGGGAGCTGTTTTTT.

The sample holds a few counts of this clonotype. The chain is built from TRBV20-1 and TRBJ1-1; no clear D gene. Germline V gene sequence: CDR1 DFQATT, CDR2 SNEGSKA (reference sequence). The V end was cut by 6 bases, the J end by 1 base, with 3 bases between. There are 10 residues in the CDR3. CDR3 DNA sequence: TGCAGTGCCACGAACACTGAAGCTTTCTTT. Translation gives CSATNTEAFF.

In its sample, this clonotype was seen many times. V usage is TRBV6-5 and J usage is TRBJ2-6; maybe TRBD1 (5 bases). CDR1 is MNHEY and CDR2 is SVGAGI in the germline V gene. The ends were cut back, 6 bases at V and 0 bases at J, with 9 bases in the middle. This CDR3 is 15 amino acids long. In nucleotides, the CDR3 is TGTGCCAGCAGAGGACACCACTCTGGGGCCAACGTCCTGACTTTC. This encodes CASRGHHSGANVLTF.

This clonotype was picked up a small number of times. V usage is TRBV29-1 and J usage is TRBJ2-1; TRBD2 matches at 8 bases. Trimming took 6 bases from V and 4 from J; bases not matched to a gene: 8. Germline CDR1 and CDR2: SQVTM and ANQGSEA. The CDR3 length is 14 residues. The CDR3 nucleotides read TGCAGCGTCCGCCCGGGGGGGGGATACAATGAGCAGTTCTTC. Its translation: CSVRPGGGYNEQFF.

The rearrangement links TRBV4-2 to TRBJ1-5; TRBD1 matches at 11 bases. The V gene's germline CDR1 is LGHNA and CDR2 YNFKEQ. V trimming: 0 bases; J trimming: 4 bases; junction bases outside the gene matches: 11. The CDR3 extends over 19 amino acids. The CDR3 sequence: CASSQDDGGRDRGNQPQHF. Written as DNA, the CDR3 is TGTGCCAGCAGCCAAGATGATGGTGGGAGGGACAGGGGGAATCAGCCCCAGCATTTT.

This clonotype was picked up a small number of times. The rearrangement joins TRBV27 to TRBJ1-2; D is undetermined. CDR3 size: 14 residues. Trimming cost V 5 bases and J 6 bases, with 16 bases left between them. Germline CDR1 MNHEY, CDR2 SMNVEV (reference sequence). The CDR3 DNA sequence: TGTGCCAGCAGTGCGGACGGGCTGGTAGATGGCTACACCTTC. As protein: CASSADGLVDGYTF.

This clonotype was detected ten times or more. J is TRBJ2-5 and V is TRBV28, with D perhaps matching TRBD2 (7 bases). Looked up from germline, CDR1 is MDHEN and CDR2 is SYDVKM. With 8 bases removed from V and 5 bases from J, the gap between germline ends came to 21 bases. The CDR3 runs 15 residues. The CDR3 sequence is CASVSGALGGETQYF. The CDR3 bases are TGTGCCAGCGTCTCAGGGGCCCTGGGAGGGGAGACCCAGTACTTC.

The chain has TRBV2 and TRBJ2-2, with D perhaps matching TRBD1 (6 bases). CDR3 length: 12 residues. V gave up 10 bases and J gave up 4 bases, with 10 bases separating them. CDR1 is SNHLY, CDR2 FYNNEI, per germline. CDR3 region: CANRDITGELFF. The CDR3 DNA sequence: TGTGCCAACCGGGACATCACCGGGGAGCTGTTTTTT.

Note on this clonotype: This could be a read error, since a much larger clone is one nucleotide away. V gene TRBV27 combines with J gene TRBJ1-4; D may be TRBD1 (5 bases). With 7 bases removed from V and 8 bases from J, the gap between germline ends came to 17 bases. CDR1 is MNHEY, CDR2 SMNVEV, per germline (reference sequence). The CDR3 sequence is 14 residues long. The CDR3 is CASNFGRDGEKLFF. CDR3 sequence (DNA): TGTGCCAGCAATTTCGGCAGGGACGGAGAAAAACTGTTTTTT.

The sample holds a few counts of this clonotype. The chain combines TRBV11-2 with TRBJ2-7, with D tentatively TRBD1 (6 bases). The CDR3 contains 13 residues. Germline CDR1 reads SGHAT; CDR2 reads FQNNGV. V lost 0 bases to trimming and J lost 6 bases, with 9 bases between them. The CDR3 DNA reads as TGTGCCAGCAGCTTAGACAGGGGTGCCGAGCAGTACTTC. Its protein product is CASSLDRGAEQYF.

The chain uses TRBV7-9 and TRBJ2-7, with D unclear. The V end was cut by 1 base, the J end by 4 bases, with 11 bases between. Germline V gives CDR1 SEHNR, CDR2 FQNEAQ (reference sequence). The CDR3 runs to 14 residues. Written as DNA, the CDR3 is TGTGCCAGCAGCTTAGAGGGCGGAGCTTACGAGCAGTACTTC. Its translation is CASSLEGGAYEQYF.

This clonotype has ten or more counts. The V gene is TRBV29-1, the J gene TRBJ1-1; D unresolved. The CDR3 covers 13 residues. The ends were cut back, 8 bases at V and 1 base at J, with 14 bases in the middle. Germline CDR1 and CDR2: SQVTM and ANQGSEA. This chain's CDR3 is CSTCCMENTEAFF. In nucleotides, the CDR3 is TGCAGCACCTGCTGTATGGAGAACACTGAAGCTTTCTTT.

CDR3 sequence (DNA): TGTGCCAGCGGAGGTAGCTCCTACAATGAGCAGTTCTTC. Protein: CASGGSSYNEQFF. The chain links TRBV13 to TRBJ2-1, with D perhaps TRBD2 (5 bases). The CDR3 contains 13 residues. Germline lookup yields CDR1 PRHDT and CDR2 FYEKMQ (reference sequence). Trimming stripped 8 bases from V and 0 bases from J, with 8 bases between.

This clonotype was detected only a few times. The chain is built from TRBV20-1 and TRBJ1-5; tentative D call: TRBD1 (5 bases). CDR3 size: 12 residues. Per germline, CDR1 DFQATT and CDR2 SNEGSKA (reference sequence). V shed 1 base and J shed 9 bases, with 10 bases lying between them. CDR3 DNA: TGCAGTGCTAGAGTCTGGGGGTTGCCCCAGCATTTT. Translation: CSARVWGLPQHF.

In its sample, this clonotype was seen a few times. Written as DNA, the CDR3 is TGTGCCAGTAGCGACAGGGATGGGGAGACCCAGTACTTC. Translation gives CASSDRDGETQYF. This rearrangement joins TRBV19 to TRBJ2-5, with 7 bases aligning to TRBD1. The V segment lost 6 bases and the J segment 5 bases; nucleotides outside the gene matches: 6. The CDR3 extends over 13 amino acids. Germline CDR1 reads LNHDA; CDR2 reads SQIVND (reference sequence).

The sample holds many counts of this clonotype. This chain connects TRBV6-1 to TRBJ1-1, with no clear D. Germline CDR1 reads MNHNS; CDR2 reads SASEGT. Trimming shortened V by 2 bases and J by 8 bases, and 12 bases separated the two germline ends. The CDR3 contains 13 residues. CDR3 sequence: CASSESSPLEAFF. DNA for the CDR3: TGTGCCAGCAGTGAATCCTCACCCCTCGAAGCTTTCTTT.

This chain uses TRBV28 with TRBJ1-5; perhaps TRBD1 as D (6 bases). Deletions cut 4 bases from V and 4 bases from J, with 17 bases between. The CDR3 extends over 16 amino acids. Per the germline V gene, CDR1 is MDHEN and CDR2 is SYDVKM. CDR3 nucleotides: TGTGCCAGCAGTTCCCCAAGTGGGGGCGGGAATCAGCCCCAGCATTTT. As protein: CASSSPSGGGNQPQHF.

This clonotype was detected a few times. The chain uses TRBV12-3 or TRBV12-4 and TRBJ1-2; TRBD1 aligns across 10 bases. After removal of 5 bases from V and 5 bases from J, the junction contained 11 bases not matched to a gene. CDR3 length equals 16 residues. The CDR3 protein is CASSRGQGSLRYGYTF. The CDR3 nucleotides read TGTGCCAGCAGTCGGGGACAGGGGTCCCTACGGTATGGCTACACCTTC.

At least ten counts were recorded for this clonotype. The chain combines TRBV6-6 with TRBJ1-1, with 8 bases lining up with TRBD1. Trimming removed 7 bases from V and 4 bases from J; junction bases left unmatched: 8. CDR1 and CDR2 (germline): MNHNY, SVGAGI (reference sequence). This CDR3 has 14 residues. CDR3 amino acids: CASTETGASTEAFF. CDR3 coding DNA: TGTGCCAGCACCGAGACAGGGGCTAGCACTGAAGCTTTCTTT.

The J gene is TRBJ2-7, the V gene TRBV29-1, with 10 positions matching TRBD1. Germline CDR1 is SQVTM and CDR2 is ANQGSEA. The trim removed 3 bases at V and 4 bases at J, leaving 3 bases unmatched. The CDR3 has 13 amino acids. Here the CDR3 DNA reads TGCAGCGTTGAGAGGGACAGGGGTTACGAGCAGTACTTC. Its translation is CSVERDRGYEQYF.

The chain is built from TRBV7-9 and TRBJ2-7; the match to TRBD1 covers 7 bases. This CDR3 spans 16 amino acids. The germline V gene has CDR1 SEHNR and CDR2 FQNEAQ (reference sequence). The J segment lost 5 bases and the V segment lost 4 bases, leaving 14 bases of the junction unmatched. The CDR3 nucleotides are TGTGCCAGCAGCTCCGCCCTGTCAGGGGGAAGGAACGAGCAGTACTTC. This codes for CASSSALSGGRNEQYF.

The CDR3 bases are TGTGCCAGCAGCCCCTGGGAGGGGGGGGGCGAGTACGAGCAGTACTTC. Translating it yields CASSPWEGGGEYEQYF. The J gene is TRBJ2-7, the V gene TRBV6-6, with D maybe TRBD2 (7 bases). The CDR3 contains 16 residues. CDR1 and CDR2 (germline): MNHNY, SVGAGI (reference sequence). V gave up 6 bases and J gave up 4 bases, with 22 bases separating them.

The CDR3 region has the DNA TGTGCCATCAGTGAGGACAGGGGGCAAACCGGGGAGCTGTTTTTT. Its translation is CAISEDRGQTGELFF. The genes are TRBV10-3 and TRBJ2-2; 10 bases match TRBD1. V dropped 2 bases and J dropped 5; count of bases not matched to a gene: 2. Germline CDR1 and CDR2: ENHRY and SYGVKD. The length of the CDR3 is 15 residues.

This clonotype occurred a few times. The rearrangement joins TRBV11-3 to TRBJ1-1; D gene unclear. Trimming took off 4 bases at V and 1 base at J, with 7 bases between the two ends. This CDR3 comprises 13 residues. Germline V gene lookup returns CDR1 SGHNT and CDR2 YENEEA. The CDR3 nucleotides read TGTGCCAGCAGCTCAAGTCAGAACACTGAAGCTTTCTTT. Translation gives CASSSSQNTEAFF.

This clonotype was seen more than once but under ten times. This rearrangement joins TRBV11-2 to TRBJ2-1; 9 bases are shared with TRBD1. The CDR3 loop spans 16 amino acids. V was pared by 3 bases and J by 1 base, with 4 bases of the junction left unmatched. Germline CDR1 is SGHAT and CDR2 is FQNNGV. The DNA of the CDR3 is TGTGCCAGCAGCTTGACCGGGACAGGGTCCTACAATGAGCAGTTCTTC. This gives the protein CASSLTGTGSYNEQFF.

This clonotype was found a few times. The V and J genes are TRBV7-9 and TRBJ2-1; D possibly corresponds to TRBD1 (6 bases). CDR1 and CDR2 from the germline V gene are SEHNR and FQNEAQ (reference sequence). The V end lost 5 bases, the J end lost 3 bases, and 11 bases lay between the germline ends. The CDR3 loop spans 14 amino acids. CDR3 bases: TGTGCCAGCAGCCCGTGGACAGACTACAATGAGCAGTTCTTC. Protein product: CASSPWTDYNEQFF.

This clonotype was seen a few times. V is TRBV28 and J is TRBJ2-3; 9 nucleotides align to TRBD1. Germline values: CDR1 MDHEN, CDR2 SYDVKM. J was trimmed by 3 bases and V by 4 bases; bases with no gene match: 20. The CDR3 consists of 20 residues. CDR3 amino acids: CASSWAPGTGMGPGTDTQYF. As DNA, the CDR3 is TGTGCCAGCAGTTGGGCTCCCGGGACAGGGATGGGGCCCGGGACAGATACGCAGTATTTT.

Many counts were recorded for this clonotype. The V and J genes are TRBV12-5 and TRBJ1-2; tentative D call: TRBD1 (5 bases). Germline CDR1 LGHNT, CDR2 FRNRAP. The CDR3 is 14 amino acids. Trimming pared 4 bases from V and 4 bases from J, leaving 13 bases between. The CDR3 here is CASGSGTDLYGYTF. CDR3 bases: TGTGCTAGTGGTTCCGGGACGGATCTCTATGGCTACACCTTC.

This clonotype was counted many times. The CDR3 nucleotides are TGTGCCAGCAGCCAAGTCTTCGGGGAGCAGTACTTC. Translating gives CASSQVFGEQYF. The J gene is TRBJ2-7, the V gene TRBV14, with D hard to call. Per the germline V gene, CDR1 is SGHDN and CDR2 is FVKESK. This CDR3 spans 12 amino acids. Trimming left V 1 base short and J 7 bases short, with 8 bases between.